A single sample gave rise to the 19 T cell receptor beta chains below, sequenced in a study of response to subunit inactivated influenza vaccine. One entry per CDR3 protein, called by TCRdb with MiXCR from the RT-PCR reads. The sample has hundreds of thousands of distinct CDR3 sequences; under 9% are singletons. Sequences were derived from PBMCs from blood, sampled approximately 25 months after vaccination. Every receptor here comes from a man between 50 and 75 years old who received an inactivated influenza vaccine.

The V gene is TRBV12-3 or TRBV12-4, the J gene TRBJ2-7; D might be TRBD2 (5 bases). The CDR3 has 13 amino acids. The V end was cut by 8 bases, the J end by 5 bases, with 16 bases between. In DNA form, the CDR3 reads TGTGCCAGCCCTGGACTGCCCGAAGACGAGCAGTACTTC. Protein product: CASPGLPEDEQYF.

In the case of this clonotype: Its ends do not fully match the called genes, so a read error is possible. The J gene is TRBJ2-3, the V gene TRBV7-7; either TRBD1 or TRBD2 may fit D (7 bases each). Germline CDR1 is SSHAT and CDR2 is FNYEAQ (reference sequence). The CDR3 is made up of 16 amino acids. The CDR3: CASSPRGGGSTDTQYF. The DNA of the CDR3 is TGTGCTAGCAGCCCCCGGGGAGGGGGCAGCACAGATACGCAGTATTTT. Based on the CDR3 plus reference TRBV7-7 and TRBJ2-3, the full variable domain is GAGVSQSPRYKVTKRGQDVTLRCDPISSHATLYWYQQALGQGPEFLTYFNYEAQPDKSGLPSDRFSAERPEGSISTLTIQRTEQRDSAMYRCASSPRGGGSTDTQYFGPGTRLTVL.

This clonotype was detected many times. The gene calls are TRBV7-8 and TRBJ2-1; 11 bases map to TRBD2. CDR1 is SGHVS and CDR2 is FQNEAQ in the germline V gene. The J segment lost 6 bases and the V segment lost 3 bases, leaving 4 bases of the junction unmatched. The CDR3 has 15 amino acids. DNA of the CDR3: TGTGCCAGCAGCTTGTTAGCGGGAGGGCCCAATGAGCAGTTCTTC. Its protein is CASSLLAGGPNEQFF.

This clonotype appeared many times. The genes are TRBV7-2 and TRBJ2-7, with D uncertain. The V and J ends lost 1 base and 0 bases respectively, with 4 bases between them. Germline CDR1 reads SGHTA; CDR2 reads FQGNSA. The CDR3 runs 13 residues. This chain's CDR3 is CASSLGYSYEQYF. CDR3 coding DNA: TGTGCCAGCAGCTTAGGCTACTCCTACGAGCAGTACTTC. Supplemented by reference TRBV7-2 and TRBJ2-7, the full variable domain reads GAGVSQSPSNKVTEKGKDVELRCDPISGHTALYWYRQSLGQGLEFLIYFQGNSAPDKSGLPSDRFSAERTGGSVSTLTIQRTQQEDSAVYLCASSLGYSYEQYFGPGTRLTVT.

In its sample, this clonotype was seen a few times. For the CDR3, the DNA is TGCGCCAGCAGTGAGGGACAGGGGACACCCCTCCACTTT. Protein sequence: CASSEGQGTPLHF. V and J are TRBV10-2 and TRBJ1-6; 9 positions agree with TRBD1. Trimming removed 2 bases from V and 11 bases from J; junction bases left unmatched: 1. This CDR3 has 13 amino acids. Germline V gene sequence: CDR1 WSHSY, CDR2 SAAADI.

The V and J genes are TRBV24-1 and TRBJ2-7; D uncertain. V was cut by 4 bases and J by 9 bases, with 18 bases left in between. The CDR3 loop spans 14 amino acids. The V gene's germline CDR1 is KGHDR and CDR2 SFDVKD. The CDR3 bases are TGTGCCACCAGTGACCTTGTCGGAGCCACGGGGCAGTACTTC. Its protein is CATSDLVGATGQYF.

This clonotype has at least ten counts. CDR3 in amino acids: CASFSRYNTGELFF. CDR3 sequence (DNA): TGTGCCAGCTTTAGCCGGTATAACACCGGGGAGCTGTTTTTT. The V gene is TRBV27, the J gene TRBJ2-2, with D hard to call. The V end lost 8 bases, the J end lost 2 bases, and 12 bases lay between the germline ends. In germline, CDR1 is MNHEY, CDR2 SMNVEV (reference sequence). There are 14 residues in the CDR3.

This clonotype was detected only a few times. The chain joins TRBV12-3 or TRBV12-4 to TRBJ2-7; 9 bases match TRBD1. Losses at the gene ends were 7 bases for V and 3 bases for J; bases not matched to a gene: 10. This CDR3 comprises 15 residues. The CDR3 loop reads CASTEGGTGLYEQYF. In nucleotides, the CDR3 is TGTGCCAGCACTGAAGGAGGGACAGGGCTCTACGAGCAGTACTTC.

This clonotype was observed a handful of times. The chain uses TRBV7-2 and TRBJ2-4; D may be TRBD1 or TRBD2 (5 bases each). V gave up 3 bases and J gave up 8 bases, with 11 bases separating them. The CDR3 runs 13 residues. The V gene's germline CDR1 is SGHTA and CDR2 FQGNSA. This CDR3 is CASSLSRDDIQYF. CDR3 DNA: TGTGCCAGCAGCTTGAGCAGGGACGACATTCAGTACTTC.

On this clonotype: A much larger clone differs from this one at a single base, so this may be a read error. The rearrangement joins TRBV18 to TRBJ2-2; D may match TRBD1 or TRBD2 (5 bases each). This CDR3 spans 15 amino acids. CDR1 is KGHSH and CDR2 is LQKENI in the germline V gene. The CDR3 region has the DNA TGTGCCAGCCCACCAGGGACGATCGCCACCGGGGAGCTGTTTTTT. This codes for CASPPGTIATGELFF.

This clonotype was counted between two and nine times. The V gene is TRBV12-3 or TRBV12-4, the J gene TRBJ1-2; D unresolved. The CDR3 has 14 residues. Trimming took off 3 bases at V and 5 bases at J, with 13 bases between the two ends. CDR3 sequence: CASSFSLGNYGYTF. CDR3 bases: TGTGCCAGCAGTTTTTCGCTCGGGAATTATGGCTACACCTTC.

This clonotype has ten or more counts. The chain carries TRBV7-2 and TRBJ2-1; D possibly corresponds to TRBD1 (5 bases). CDR3 length: 13 amino acids. Trimming stripped 5 bases from V and 4 bases from J, with 9 bases between. Germline-derived CDR1 and CDR2 are SGHTA and FQGNSA. The chain's CDR3 is CASSVQGYNEQFF. In DNA, the CDR3 is TGTGCCAGCAGCGTTCAGGGTTACAATGAGCAGTTCTTC.

In its sample, this clonotype was seen a few times. The chain combines TRBV28 with TRBJ2-1, with 8 bases matching TRBD1. The ends lost 7 bases at V and 10 bases at J; junction bases unmatched: 15. The CDR3 consists of 15 residues. CDR1 and CDR2 (germline): MDHEN, SYDVKM. Here the CDR3 reads CASTVTGGGFREQFF. The CDR3 coding sequence is TGTGCCAGCACCGTTACAGGGGGAGGTTTTAGAGAGCAGTTCTTC.

In its sample, this clonotype was seen many times. V is TRBV24-1 and J is TRBJ2-2, with D tentatively TRBD1 (6 bases). CDR1 and CDR2 (germline): KGHDR, SFDVKD. This CDR3 has 16 residues. V was trimmed by 4 bases and J by 1 base, leaving 12 bases between them. The CDR3 sequence: CATSEPTGENTGELFF. The CDR3 coding sequence is TGTGCCACCAGTGAACCGACAGGCGAGAACACCGGGGAGCTGTTTTTT.

V and J are TRBV5-5 and TRBJ2-7, with D unclear. Germline loops: CDR1 SGHKS, CDR2 YYEKEE (reference sequence). Trimming took off 7 bases at V and 1 base at J, with 12 bases between the two ends. This CDR3 has 13 amino acids. CDR3 residues: CASRQTASYEQYF. CDR3 sequence (DNA): TGTGCCAGCCGGCAAACGGCGTCCTACGAGCAGTACTTC.

This clonotype has ten or more counts. The chain joins TRBV27 to TRBJ2-2; D is unresolved. The CDR3 is 12 residues long. V lost 8 bases to trimming and J lost 5 bases, with 9 bases between them. CDR1 MNHEY and CDR2 SMNVEV come from the germline V gene (reference sequence). CDR3 residues: CASGKRTGELFF. CDR3 DNA sequence: TGTGCCAGCGGTAAAAGGACCGGGGAGCTGTTTTTT.

The V call is TRBV6-5, the J call TRBJ1-2; possibly TRBD1 for D (6 bases). The germline V and J ends were trimmed by 0 bases and 2 bases, with 19 bases remaining between them. The CDR3 loop spans 18 amino acids. Germline CDR1 MNHEY, CDR2 SVGAGI. The DNA of the CDR3 is TGTGCCAGCAGTTACTCAGGTCGGGGGCGATCTGGGAACTATGGCTACACCTTC. Translating it yields CASSYSGRGRSGNYGYTF.

The rearrangement joins TRBV10-2 to TRBJ2-3; 10 nucleotides line up with TRBD2. With V trimmed by 2 bases and J by 5 bases, 7 bases remained unmatched. The CDR3 has 16 amino acids. Germline V lookup: CDR1 WSHSY, CDR2 SAAADI. In DNA form, the CDR3 reads TGCGCCAGCAGTGAGCCCAGCGGGGGGGCCTTAGATACGCAGTATTTT. Residues: CASSEPSGGALDTQYF.

The table lists this clonotype with a few counts. The CDR3 here is CASSPPPRGNEQFF. CDR3 bases: TGTGCCAGCAGCCCACCCCCCAGGGGCAATGAGCAGTTCTTC. The chain links TRBV7-2 to TRBJ2-1; the D gene is possibly TRBD1 (6 bases). Between the trimmed V and J ends, which lost 5 bases and 6 bases, there was a span of 14 bases. CDR1 is SGHTA, CDR2 FQGNSA, per germline. The CDR3 has 14 amino acids.